The sample holds many counts of the clone carrying this T cell receptor beta chain. The antigen is undetermined. This specimen comes from a study of spatial heterogeneity in lung cancer. For the study at large: Alpha-chain sequences were consistently detected less often than beta-chain sequences. There were, on average, more than eight raw-read appearances for each unique TCR and UMI combination.

TCRdb reanalysed the 5' RACE reads using MiXCR and keeps one entry per CDR3 protein. The sample contains some 15,000 distinct CDR3 sequences, around 8% of which appear only once. Described time point: sample taken at primary tumor resection. Whole RNA obtained from tumor, nontumor lung or frozen PBMC underwent sequencing without sorting. Patients with untreated early-stage non-small cell lung cancer, numbering more than 55, were the donors. Findings of the study overall: Circulating ubiquitous expanded tumor TCRs were observed more frequently at resection than at follow-up.

The clonotype comes from a female donor with early-stage non-small cell lung cancer. The sequences come from PBMCs, collected at surgery.

This CDR3 is CASRASGANVLTF. Here the CDR3 DNA reads TGTGCCAGCAGGGCCTCTGGGGCCAACGTCCTGACTTTC. The chain is built from TRBV27 and TRBJ2-6; D uncertain. Trimming took 6 bases from V and 0 from J, leaving 3 bases between them. The germline V gene encodes CDR1 MNHEY and CDR2 SMNVEV (reference sequence). This CDR3 region has 13 residues. The variable domain in full, with the rest retrieved from reference TRBV27 and TRBJ2-6, is EAQVTQNPRYLITVTGKKLTVTCSQNMNHEYMSWYRQDPGLGLRQIYYSMNVEVTDKGDVPEGYKVSRKEKRNFPLILESPSPNQTSLYFCASRASGANVLTFGAGSRLTVL.